The rows below give T cell receptor beta chains drawn from one sample of a study of Ad26.COV2.S vaccination and SARS-CoV-2 variants. Clones were read by immunoSEQ multiplex PCR, and TCRdb kept only the in-frame ones, dropping some. The sample includes fewer than 500,000 clones, roughly 91% seen only once; the top ten take around 4.5%. The source material was peripheral blood, sampled in a trial of Ad26.COV2.S vaccine versus placebo. These receptor sequences come from a person aged 18 to 59 who received the Ad26.COV2.S COVID-19 vaccine or a placebo. Each CDR3 is given with its conserved first and last residue. A D gene is named only where the DNA matches it firmly. Size is omitted from some rows. Given values are once, few, many or a class for expanded clones.

TRBV3-1/TRBV3-2	14	TRBD2	TRBJ2-1	NA	TGTGCCAGCAGCCGACTAGCGGGAGACAATGAGCAGTTCTTC	CASSRLAGDNEQFF
TRBV12-3/TRBV12-4	13	NA	TRBJ1-6	NA	TGTGCCAGCAGTTTGGCTTCTAATTCACCCCTCCACTTT	CASSLASNSPLHF
TRBV9	12	NA	TRBJ2-2	NA	TGTGCCAGCAGCTACGACACCGGGGAGCTGTTTTTT	CASSYDTGELFF
TRBV6-6	15	TRBD1	TRBJ2-1	once	TGTGCCAGCAGTCCGGACAGGAGCTCCTACAATGAGCAGTTCTTC	CASSPDRSSYNEQFF
TRBV28	12	NA	TRBJ1-2	NA	TGTGCCAGCATGAGAGAGAACTATGGCTACACCTTC	CASMRENYGYTF
TRBV7-9	15	TRBD2	TRBJ2-3	NA	TGTGCCAGCAGCTTAGTGGGCGGGAGAACAGATACGCAGTATTTT	CASSLVGGRTDTQYF
TRBV5-1	15	TRBD2	TRBJ2-3	once	TGCGCCAGCAGCCGGATACGGGAGGGCCCAGATACGCAGTATTTT	CASSRIREGPDTQYF
TRBV25-1	16	TRBD1	TRBJ2-5	once	TGTGCCAGCAGTGAATTGGGACAGGGGCCCCAAGAGACCCAGTACTTC	CASSELGQGPQETQYF
TRBV5-1	15	TRBD1	TRBJ2-7	NA	TGCGCCAGCAGCTTGCAGGCCGGACAGGGGTGGGAGCAGTACTTC	CASSLQAGQGWEQYF
TRBV9	15	NA	TRBJ2-3	NA	TGTGCCAGCAGGGCCGGGGTAGCGGCCTCAGATACGCAGTATTTT	CASRAGVAASDTQYF
TRBV27	14	NA	TRBJ2-3	NA	TGTGCCAGCAGCCTATTCCCGGGGGCAGATACGCAGTATTTT	CASSLFPGADTQYF
TRBV7-2	11	NA	TRBJ2-7	NA	TGTGCCAGCAGCTTAGTCAGGGAGCAGTACTTC	CASSLVREQYF
TRBV28	12	NA	TRBJ2-7	NA	TGTGCCAGCAGTCCCCGTCGGGGCGAGCAGTACTTC	CASSPRRGEQYF
TRBV2	12	NA	TRBJ2-2	NA	TGTGCCAGCCGGGGGAGGACCGGGGAGCTGTTTTTT	CASRGRTGELFF
TRBV27	15	NA	TRBJ1-2	NA	TGTGCCAGCAGACCCTTGATTGGGGGTAACTATGGCTACACCTTC	CASRPLIGGNYGYTF
TRBV2	13	NA	TRBJ2-7	NA	TGTGCCAGCAGTGAGGGACGGCTATCCGAGCAGTACTTC	CASSEGRLSEQYF
TRBV9	19	TRBD1	TRBJ1-5	NA	TGTGCCAGCAGCGTCCCCCCCAGACAGGGGCGATTTGGTAATCAGCCCCAGCATTTT	CASSVPPRQGRFGNQPQHF
TRBV13	15	TRBD2	TRBJ2-1	NA	TGTGCCAGCAGCTCTAGCGGGAGGGTGCGCAATGAGCAGTTCTTC	CASSSSGRVRNEQFF
TRBV15	15	TRBD1	TRBJ2-7	NA	TGTGCCACCAGCAGGGGAAGGACAGGATTGAACGAGCAGTACTTC	CATSRGRTGLNEQYF
TRBV4-3	13	NA	TRBJ2-1	NA	TGCGCCAGCAGCCAAGAAGGATGGGAGTTCCAGTTCTTC	CASSQEGWEFQFF
TRBV12-3/TRBV12-4	13	NA	TRBJ2-5	NA	TGTGCCAGCAGTTTACTAGCCCAAGAGACCCAGTACTTC	CASSLLAQETQYF
TRBV27	14	NA	TRBJ2-7	few	TGTGCCAGCAGTTTCCGGGTCTACTCCTACGAGCAGTACTTC	CASSFRVYSYEQYF
TRBV3-1/TRBV3-2	16	NA	TRBJ2-3	NA	TGTGCCAGCAGCCAAGACGCGGGACCTAGCACAGATACGCAGTATTTT	CASSQDAGPSTDTQYF
TRBV15	16	TRBD2	TRBJ2-1	NA	TGTGCCACCAGCAGGACCACTAGCGGGGAGTACAATGAGCAGTTCTTC	CATSRTTSGEYNEQFF
TRBV18	13	NA	TRBJ1-1	once	TGTGCCAGCTCACAAGGACGGGATAATGAAGCTTTCTTT	CASSQGRDNEAFF
TRBV5-1	11	NA	TRBJ2-3	NA	TGCGCCAGCAGCGACACAGATACGCAGTATTTT	CASSDTDTQYF
TRBV24-1	17	TRBD2	TRBJ2-1	NA	TGTGCCACCAGTGTCCGGTTGGGACTAGGAACCTTGAATGAGCAGTTCTTC	CATSVRLGLGTLNEQFF
TRBV24-1	14	NA	TRBJ2-1	NA	TGTGCCACCAGTGATTGGACCTCCTACAATGAGCAGTTCTTC	CATSDWTSYNEQFF
TRBV5-4	13	NA	TRBJ1-1	NA	TGTGCCAGCAGCTTGCAGGGAAGCGCTGAAGCTTTCTTT	CASSLQGSAEAFF
TRBV28	14	TRBD1	TRBJ2-5	NA	TGTGCCAGCACCGTCACAGGGGGAGAAGAGACCCAGTACTTC	CASTVTGGEETQYF
TRBV2	14	NA	TRBJ2-7	few	TGTGCCAGTACCCGACTGAGGAGCTCCTACGAGCAGTACTTC	CASTRLRSSYEQYF
TRBV12-3/TRBV12-4	11	NA	TRBJ2-7	NA	TGTGCCAGCAGTTTATCACACGAGCAGTACTTC	CASSLSHEQYF
TRBV27	12	NA	TRBJ2-2	NA	TGTGCCAGCAGTTTTACGGGGGGGGAGCTGTTTTTT	CASSFTGGELFF
TRBV6-2/TRBV6-3	15	NA	TRBJ2-1	NA	TGTGCCAGCAGTTACTCGGGGCGGGGATACAATGAGCAGTTCTTC	CASSYSGRGYNEQFF